The clone carrying this T cell receptor beta chain was seen ten or more times. This entry is derived from a study of metastatic and nonmetastatic thyroid tumors. On the study more broadly: Patients with malignant and benign thyroid disease provided blood and tumor or nodule tissue, whose repertoires were compared.

No treatment of any kind had been given to any patient before thyroid surgery. Source study methods: Variation in CDR3 across clinicopathological groups served as the basis for constructing a distant-metastasis classifier in papillary thyroid cancer. TCRdb reassembled clones from the PCR reads with MiXCR. The V and J calls were determined by TCRdb, not by the authors. The repertoire has 60,000 or so clones, just over 4% of them found once; the top ten carry more than 20%. CDR1 and CDR2 from the germline V gene are DFQATT and SNEGSKA (reference sequence). Trimming at V came to 1 base and at J to 10 bases, leaving 8 bases not matched to a gene. The CDR3 consists of 14 residues.

This chain links TRBV20-1 with TRBJ2-1; the match to TRBD2 covers 9 bases. The sequenced material came from blood. This sequence originates from a female donor with papillary thyroid cancer or a benign thyroid nodule (not recorded which). Some clones in this sample may be carry-over from other donors' samples. The CDR3: CSARGREGGGEQFF. CDR3 nucleotides: TGCAGTGCTAGAGGGCGGGAGGGCGGTGGCGAGCAGTTCTTC.